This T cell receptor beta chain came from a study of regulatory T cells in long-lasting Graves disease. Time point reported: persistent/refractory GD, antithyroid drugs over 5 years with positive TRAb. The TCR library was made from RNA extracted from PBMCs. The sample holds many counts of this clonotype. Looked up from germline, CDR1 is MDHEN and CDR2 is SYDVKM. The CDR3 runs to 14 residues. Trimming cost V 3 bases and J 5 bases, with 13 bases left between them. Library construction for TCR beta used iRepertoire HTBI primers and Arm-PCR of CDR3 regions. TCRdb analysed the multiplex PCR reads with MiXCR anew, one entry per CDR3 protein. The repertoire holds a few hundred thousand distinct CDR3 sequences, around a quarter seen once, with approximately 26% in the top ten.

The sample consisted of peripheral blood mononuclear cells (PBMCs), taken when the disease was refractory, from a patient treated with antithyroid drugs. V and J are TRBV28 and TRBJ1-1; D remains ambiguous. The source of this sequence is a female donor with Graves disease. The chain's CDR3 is CASSLLLARTEAFF. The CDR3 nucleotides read TGTGCCAGCAGTTTGCTCCTTGCGCGGACTGAAGCTTTCTTT. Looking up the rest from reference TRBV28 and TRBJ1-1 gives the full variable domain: DVKVTQSSRYLVKRTGEKVFLECVQDMDHENMFWYRQDPGLGLRLIYFSYDVKMKEKGDIPEGYSVSREKKERFSLILESASTNQTSMYLCASSLLLARTEAFFGQGTRLTVV.